The 9 T cell receptor beta chains below come from one sample, sequenced in a study of cytomegalovirus exposure and HLA in healthy donors. In the PCR, 60 Vbeta and 13 Jbeta primers were used. Some clones are missing from TCRdb's copy, which holds only in-frame ones; the method was immunoSEQ multiplex PCR. The sample consists of approximately 170,000 clones, around 80% of them appearing once. The sequencing input was PBMCs. All receptors come from a woman between 45 and 65 years old in good health and CMV-seropositive.

V is TRBV11-3 and J is TRBJ2-6, with a possible D match to TRBD2 (6 bases). There are 12 residues in the CDR3. The germline CDR1 and CDR2 sequences are SGHNT and YENEEA. V was shortened by 1 base and J by 16 bases, with 11 bases between the two germline ends. This CDR3 is CASSLAGRGLTF. Written as DNA, the CDR3 is TGTGCCAGCAGCTTAGCGGGACGGGGGCTGACTTTC. The full variable domain, in which reference TRBV11-3 and TRBJ2-6 provide the parts outside the CDR3, is EAGVVQSPRYKIIEKKQPVAFWCNPISGHNTLYWYLQNLGQGPELLIRYENEEAVDDSQLPKDRFSAERLKGVDSTLKIQPAELGDSAVYLCASSLAGRGLTFGAGSRLTVL.

This clone occurred once. V is TRBV7-9 and J is TRBJ2-1; TRBD2 matches at 8 bases. The ends lost 5 bases at V and 1 base at J; junction bases unmatched: 13. Germline loops: CDR1 SEHNR, CDR2 FQNEAQ (reference sequence). The CDR3 extends over 18 amino acids. The CDR3 loop reads CASSLPPSGGPSYNEQFF. CDR3 coding DNA: TGTGCCAGCAGCCTCCCACCCAGCGGGGGTCCTTCCTACAATGAGCAGTTCTTC.

This clone came up a few times. The V gene is TRBV27, the J gene TRBJ1-4; D may be TRBD1 (5 bases). The germline gives CDR1 MNHEY, CDR2 SMNVEV (reference sequence). This CDR3 region has 16 residues. V lost 4 bases to trimming and J lost 7 bases, with 19 bases between them. The CDR3 region has the DNA TGTGCCAGCAGTTCGTCAGGGCCGCAGGTCGGTGAAAAACTGTTTTTT. It codes for CASSSSGPQVGEKLFF.

The chain uses TRBV5-1 and TRBJ2-5; D is perhaps TRBD1 (6 bases). Between the trimmed V and J ends, which lost 2 bases and 2 bases, there was a span of 10 bases. Germline V gene lookup returns CDR1 SGHRS and CDR2 YFSETQ. The CDR3 has 14 residues. As DNA, the CDR3 is TGCGCCAGCAGCTTACAGGGTGGGCAAGAGACCCAGTACTTC. Translation gives CASSLQGGQETQYF.

The chain joins TRBV5-1 to TRBJ2-7; tentatively, D is TRBD1 (6 bases). The CDR3 has 16 residues. V lost 4 bases and J lost 4, with 21 bases in between. Per germline, CDR1 SGHRS and CDR2 YFSETQ. The CDR3 DNA reads as TGCGCCAGCAGCGCCCTAACAGGGCTGCTGCGGTACGAGCAGTACTTC. This codes for CASSALTGLLRYEQYF.

The chain links TRBV4-2 to TRBJ2-7, with 8 bases identical to TRBD2. Looked up from germline, CDR1 is LGHNA and CDR2 is YNFKEQ. Unmatched junction bases numbered 3, after V lost 0 bases and J lost 8 bases. The CDR3 runs 13 residues. DNA for the CDR3: TGTGCCAGCAGCCAAGACGGGAGGGCTCAGCAGTACTTC. Protein sequence: CASSQDGRAQQYF.

There are a few counts of this clone. This chain joins TRBV18 and TRBJ2-2, with D possibly TRBD1 on 6 matching bases. The CDR3 has 14 residues. CDR1 KGHSH and CDR2 LQKENI come from the germline V gene. Trimming took 5 bases from V and 3 from J, leaving 10 bases between them. The CDR3 nucleotides read TGTGCCAGCTCATTGGACAGTTACACCGGGGAGCTGTTTTTT. It encodes CASSLDSYTGELFF.

The chain combines TRBV6-5 with TRBJ2-7; 10 nucleotides line up with TRBD2. Germline V gives CDR1 MNHEY, CDR2 SVGAGI. Germline trimming cut 4 bases from V and 4 bases from J; bases unmatched to any gene: 7. The CDR3 spans 15 residues. The CDR3 bases are TGTGCCAGCAGTTTCGAGACTAGCGGGCAATACGAGCAGTACTTC. Residues: CASSFETSGQYEQYF.

This clone was observed a few times. The chain has TRBV7-2 and TRBJ2-1, with TRBD2 identical over 13 bases. Germline CDR1 reads SGHTA; CDR2 reads FQGNSA. The CDR3 covers 17 residues. The junction had 13 bases not matched to a gene; V was cut back by 5 bases and J by 9 bases. The CDR3 coding sequence is TGTGCCAGCAGCCTCCGGGTACTAGCGGGGGGGCCAGGTGAGCAGTTCTTC. Amino acids: CASSLRVLAGGPGEQFF.